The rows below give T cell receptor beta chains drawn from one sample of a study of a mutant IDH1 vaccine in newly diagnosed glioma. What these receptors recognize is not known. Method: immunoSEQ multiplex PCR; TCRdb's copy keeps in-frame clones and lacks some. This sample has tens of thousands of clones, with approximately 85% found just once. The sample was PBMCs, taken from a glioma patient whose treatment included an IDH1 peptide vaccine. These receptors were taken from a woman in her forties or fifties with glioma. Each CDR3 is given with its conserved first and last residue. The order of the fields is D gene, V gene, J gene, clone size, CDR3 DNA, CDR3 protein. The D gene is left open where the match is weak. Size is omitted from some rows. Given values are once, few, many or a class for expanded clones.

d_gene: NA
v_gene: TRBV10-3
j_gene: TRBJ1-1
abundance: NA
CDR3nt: TGTGCCATCAGTGAGTCGGGGGCTGAGCGCTTGAACACTGAAGCTTTCTTT
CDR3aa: CAISESGAERLNTEAFF

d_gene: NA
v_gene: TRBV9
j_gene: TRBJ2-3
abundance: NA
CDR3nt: TGTGCCAGCAGCGCCGACGGAGCATCAGATACGCAGTATTTT
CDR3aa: CASSADGASDTQYF

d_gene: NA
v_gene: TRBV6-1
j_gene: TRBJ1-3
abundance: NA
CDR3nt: TGTGCCAGCAGTGAAGTGGAAGGGCTAAACACCATATATTTT
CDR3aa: CASSEVEGLNTIYF

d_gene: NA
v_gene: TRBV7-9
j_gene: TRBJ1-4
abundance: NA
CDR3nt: TGTGCCAGCAGCTTTGCGACAGGCGGACGGGAAAAACTGTTTTTT
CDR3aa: CASSFATGGREKLFF

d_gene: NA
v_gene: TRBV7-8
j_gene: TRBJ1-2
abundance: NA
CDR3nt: TGTGCCAGCAGCGCAACGAGAGCTAGCTATGGCTACACCTTC
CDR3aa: CASSATRASYGYTF

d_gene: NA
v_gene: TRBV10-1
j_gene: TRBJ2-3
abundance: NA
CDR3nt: TGCGCCAGCAGTGAGCTAATCACAGATACGCAGTATTTT
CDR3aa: CASSELITDTQYF

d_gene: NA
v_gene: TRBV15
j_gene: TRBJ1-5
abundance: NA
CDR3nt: TGTGCCACCAGCAGAGATCGAAAGCCTAATCAGCCCCAGCATTTT
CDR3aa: CATSRDRKPNQPQHF

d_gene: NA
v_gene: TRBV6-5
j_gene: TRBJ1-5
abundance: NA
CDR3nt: TGTGCCAGCAGTTATGCGAGGCAGAGCAATCAGCCCCAGCATTTT
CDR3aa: CASSYARQSNQPQHF

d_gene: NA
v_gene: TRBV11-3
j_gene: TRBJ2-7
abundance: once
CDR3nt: TGTGCCAGCAGCTTAGGTCCCAGCTCCTACGAGCAGTACTTC
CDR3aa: CASSLGPSSYEQYF

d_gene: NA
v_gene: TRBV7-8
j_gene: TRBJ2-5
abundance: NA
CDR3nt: TGTGCCAGCAGCCAAACTAGGGTACAAGAGACCCAGTACTTC
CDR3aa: CASSQTRVQETQYF

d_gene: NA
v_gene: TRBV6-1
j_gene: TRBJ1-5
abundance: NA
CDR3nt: TGTGCCAGCAGTGAACTAGGAGCAGGTCAGCCCCAGCATTTT
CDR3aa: CASSELGAGQPQHF

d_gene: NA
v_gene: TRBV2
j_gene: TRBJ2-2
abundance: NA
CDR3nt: TGTGCCAGCAGTGAGGGACTCCTCCCCGGGGAGCTGTTTTTT
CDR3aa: CASSEGLLPGELFF

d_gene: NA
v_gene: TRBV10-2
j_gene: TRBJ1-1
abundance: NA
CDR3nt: TGCGCCAGCAGTGGGGTCACGAGGGGCACTGAAGCTTTCTTT
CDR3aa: CASSGVTRGTEAFF

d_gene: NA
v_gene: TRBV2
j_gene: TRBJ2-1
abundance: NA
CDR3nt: TGTGCCAGCACAGGGTTCCGTTACAATGAGCAGTTCTTC
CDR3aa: CASTGFRYNEQFF

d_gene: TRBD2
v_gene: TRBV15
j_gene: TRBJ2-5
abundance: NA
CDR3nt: TGTGCCACCAGCATAGCGGGAGTTGTGGAGACCCAGTACTTC
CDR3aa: CATSIAGVVETQYF

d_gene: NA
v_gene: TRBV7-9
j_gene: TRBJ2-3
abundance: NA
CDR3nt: TGTGCCAGCAGCTTTGGGGCTAGCGTCACAGATACGCAGTATTTT
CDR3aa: CASSFGASVTDTQYF

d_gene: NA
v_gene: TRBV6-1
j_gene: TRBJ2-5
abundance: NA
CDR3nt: TGTGCCAGCATGGGGGCCGTCAGGGGGACCCAGTACTTC
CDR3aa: CASMGAVRGTQYF

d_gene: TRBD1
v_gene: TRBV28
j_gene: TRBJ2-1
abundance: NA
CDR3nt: TGTGCCAGCAGTCAATCGACAGGGGCGGTTGAGCAGTTCTTC
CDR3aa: CASSQSTGAVEQFF

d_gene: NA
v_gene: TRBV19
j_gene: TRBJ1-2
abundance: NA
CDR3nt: TGTGCCAGTAGTCCGAATCGACGGGGGGCAAATGGCTACACCTTC
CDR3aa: CASSPNRRGANGYTF

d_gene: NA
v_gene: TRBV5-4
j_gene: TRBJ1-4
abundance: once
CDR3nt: TGTGCCAGCAGCCTGTGGACTGGGGAAAAACTGTTTTTT
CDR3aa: CASSLWTGEKLFF

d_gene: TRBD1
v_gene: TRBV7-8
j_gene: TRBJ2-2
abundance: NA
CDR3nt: TGTGCCAGCAGCCTGCTGACAGGGGAAACCGGGGAGCTGTTTTTT
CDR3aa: CASSLLTGETGELFF

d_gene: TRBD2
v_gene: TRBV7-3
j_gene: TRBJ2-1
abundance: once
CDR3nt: TGTGCCAGCACCCCCGGGACTAGCGGTTCTAATGAGCAGTTCTTC
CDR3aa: CASTPGTSGSNEQFF

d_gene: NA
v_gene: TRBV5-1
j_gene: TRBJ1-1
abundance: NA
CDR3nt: TGCGCCAGCAGCTTGTCTTGGAAAGGGTTGGAAACTGAAGCTTTCTTT
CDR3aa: CASSLSWKGLETEAFF

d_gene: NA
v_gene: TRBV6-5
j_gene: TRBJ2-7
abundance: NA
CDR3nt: TGTGCCAGCAGCAGGGGAGTAAACGAGCAGTACTTC
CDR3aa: CASSRGVNEQYF

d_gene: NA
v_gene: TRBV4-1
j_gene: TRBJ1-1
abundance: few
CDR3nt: TGCGCCAGCAGCCAAGGAAGGGTCGCTTTCTTT
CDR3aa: CASSQGRVAFF

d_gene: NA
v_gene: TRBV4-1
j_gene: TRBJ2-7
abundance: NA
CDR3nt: TGCGCCAGCAGCCAATTAACACGTTCGGCCTACGAGCAGTACTTC
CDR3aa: CASSQLTRSAYEQYF